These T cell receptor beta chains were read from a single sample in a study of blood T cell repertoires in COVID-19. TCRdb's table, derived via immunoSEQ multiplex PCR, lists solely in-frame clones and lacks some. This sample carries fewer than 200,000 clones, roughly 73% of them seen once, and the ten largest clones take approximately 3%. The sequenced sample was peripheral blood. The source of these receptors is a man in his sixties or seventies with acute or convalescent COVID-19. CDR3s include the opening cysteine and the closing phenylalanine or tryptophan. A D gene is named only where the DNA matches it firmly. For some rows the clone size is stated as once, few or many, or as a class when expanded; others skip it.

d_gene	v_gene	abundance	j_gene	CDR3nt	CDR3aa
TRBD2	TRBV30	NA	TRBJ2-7	TGTGCCTGGAGTTCCCTCGGGGCTAGCGGGTACTACGAGCAGTACTTC	CAWSSLGASGYYEQYF
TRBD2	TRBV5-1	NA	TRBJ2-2	TGCGCCAGCAGCTTTGGACTAGCGGGGGGATCCGGGGAGCTGTTTTTT	CASSFGLAGGSGELFF
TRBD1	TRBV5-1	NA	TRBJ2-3	TGCGCCAGCAGCTCCCGGGGACAGGGGCTAGATACGCAGTATTTT	CASSSRGQGLDTQYF
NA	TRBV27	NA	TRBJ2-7	TGTGCCAGCAGTCTCGACAGTACATTGAGCTCCTACGAGCAGTACTTC	CASSLDSTLSSYEQYF
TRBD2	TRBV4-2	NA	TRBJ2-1	TGTGCCAGCAGCCAAGTGACTAGCGGGAGTTCCAATGAGCAGTTCTTC	CASSQVTSGSSNEQFF
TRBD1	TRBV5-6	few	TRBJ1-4	TGTGCCAGCAGCTTGACAGGGGCTAATGAAAAACTGTTTTTT	CASSLTGANEKLFF
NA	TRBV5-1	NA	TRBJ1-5	TGCGCCAGCAGCTTCACCCCAGGGGATCAGCCCCAGCATTTT	CASSFTPGDQPQHF
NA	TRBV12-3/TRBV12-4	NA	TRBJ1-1	TGTGCCAGCAGGCAGGACAGTTACACTGAAGCTTTCTTT	CASRQDSYTEAFF
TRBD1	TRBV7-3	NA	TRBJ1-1	TGTGCCAGCAGCTTGACCGGGACAGGGGAAGCTTTCTTT	CASSLTGTGEAFF
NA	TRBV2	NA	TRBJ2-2	TGTGCCAGCAATTACTTACAGGGTACCGGGGAGCTGTTTTTT	CASNYLQGTGELFF
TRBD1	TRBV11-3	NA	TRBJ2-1	TGTGCCAGCACCAAGGGGACAGTCATAAATGAGCAGTTCTTC	CASTKGTVINEQFF
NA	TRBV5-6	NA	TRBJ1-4	TGTGCCAGCAGCTCCGTCGGCGGGTCGGCGAGAGAAAAACTGTTTTTT	CASSSVGGSAREKLFF
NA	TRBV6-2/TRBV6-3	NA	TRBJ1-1	TGTGCCAGCAGCCCAGGACGGGGGAACACTGAAGCTTTCTTT	CASSPGRGNTEAFF
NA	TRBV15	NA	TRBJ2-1	TGTGCCACCAGCAGAGTCCCAAGAACTACAAGAGAGCAGTTCTTC	CATSRVPRTTREQFF
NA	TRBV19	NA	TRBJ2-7	TGTGCCAGTGCGGGGGCCGAATCCGGGGCCTACGAGCAGTACTTC	CASAGAESGAYEQYF
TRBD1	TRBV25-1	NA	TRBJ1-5	TGTGCCAGCAGTGCGACAGGGCATGATCAGCCCCAGCATTTT	CASSATGHDQPQHF
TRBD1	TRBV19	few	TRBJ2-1	TGTGCCAGTACGGGGACAGGGTGGAATGAGCAGTTCTTC	CASTGTGWNEQFF
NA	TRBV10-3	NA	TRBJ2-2	TGTGCCATCAGTACAGGGACGGCCCTTAACACCGGGGAGCTGTTTTTT	CAISTGTALNTGELFF
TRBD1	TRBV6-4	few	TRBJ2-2	TGTGCCAGCAGGAACACAGGGGGCTCCGGGGAGCTGTTTTTT	CASRNTGGSGELFF
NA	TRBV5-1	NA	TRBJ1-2	TGCGCCAGCAGCTTGGATCAGGGCCACATTGCCTATGGCTACACCTTC	CASSLDQGHIAYGYTF
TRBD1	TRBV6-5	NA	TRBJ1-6	TGTGCCAGCAGTTACGGGTTGACAGGGAATTCACCCCTCCACTTT	CASSYGLTGNSPLHF
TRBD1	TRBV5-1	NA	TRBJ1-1	TGCGCCAGCAGCTTGGGGGACAGATATGAAGCTTTCTTT	CASSLGDRYEAFF
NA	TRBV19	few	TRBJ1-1	TGTGCCAGTAGTAGGTCCGAGGGAGGGGACACTGAAGCTTTCTTT	CASSRSEGGDTEAFF
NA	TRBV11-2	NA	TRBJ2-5	TGTGCCAGCAGCTTAGAATCGGCCAGGGAGGTTGGAGAGACCCAGTACTTC	CASSLESAREVGETQYF
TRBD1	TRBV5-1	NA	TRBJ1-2	TGCGCCAGCAGCCAAACGACAGGGGCGGACTATGGCTACACCTTC	CASSQTTGADYGYTF
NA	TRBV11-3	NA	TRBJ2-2	TGTGCCAGCAGCTTAGACGCACAGAACACCGGGGAGCTGTTTTTT	CASSLDAQNTGELFF
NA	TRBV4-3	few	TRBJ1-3	TGCGCCAGCAGCCAATCCAGCTCTGGAAACACCATATATTTT	CASSQSSSGNTIYF
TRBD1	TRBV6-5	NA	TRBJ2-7	TGTGCCACCGGGACAGGGGTCTCCTACGAGCAGTACTTC	CATGTGVSYEQYF
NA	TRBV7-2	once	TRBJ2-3	TGTGCCAGCAGCCTCGGACAGATGGTAGATACGCAGTATTTT	CASSLGQMVDTQYF